This T cell receptor beta chain was retrieved from a study of blood T cell repertoires in COVID-19. This CDR3 spans 13 amino acids. The V and J ends lost 4 bases and 9 bases respectively, with 10 bases between them. The V gene's germline CDR1 is MNHEY and CDR2 SVGAGI. The assay was immunoSEQ multiplex PCR, and TCRdb's table has in-frame clones only and misses some. The sample lists fewer than 300,000 clones; 86% were seen once. The clonotype originates from a woman in her 30s with COVID-19, enrolled during active disease. The source material was peripheral blood. The chain recombines TRBV6-5 with TRBJ1-6; perhaps TRBD1 as D (5 bases). The CDR3 loop is CASSFGGSSPLHF. The CDR3 region has the DNA TGTGCCAGCAGTTTCGGGGGTAGTTCACCCCTCCACTTT.